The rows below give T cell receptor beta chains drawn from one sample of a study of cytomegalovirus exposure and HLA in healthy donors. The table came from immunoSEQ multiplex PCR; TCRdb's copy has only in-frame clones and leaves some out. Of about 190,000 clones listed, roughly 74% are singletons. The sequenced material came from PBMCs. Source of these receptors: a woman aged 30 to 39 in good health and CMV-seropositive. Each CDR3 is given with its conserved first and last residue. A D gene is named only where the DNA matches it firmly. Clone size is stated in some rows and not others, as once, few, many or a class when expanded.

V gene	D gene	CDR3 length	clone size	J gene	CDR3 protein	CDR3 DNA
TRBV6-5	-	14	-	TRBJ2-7	CASSSVGIPREQYF	TGTGCCAGCAGTAGTGTCGGGATCCCACGCGAGCAGTACTTC
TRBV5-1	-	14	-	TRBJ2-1	CASSLGLARIEQFF	TGCGCCAGCAGCTTGGGTCTAGCAAGGATCGAGCAGTTCTTC
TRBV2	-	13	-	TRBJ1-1	CASTREMNTEAFF	TGTGCCAGCACTCGGGAAATGAACACTGAAGCTTTCTTT
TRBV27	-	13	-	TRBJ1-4	CASSFGSGGELFF	TGTGCCAGCAGTTTCGGTTCGGGAGGTGAACTGTTTTTT
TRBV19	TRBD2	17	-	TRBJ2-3	CASRFGTSGRSTDTQYF	TGTGCCAGTCGCTTCGGGACTAGCGGGAGGAGCACAGATACGCAGTATTTT
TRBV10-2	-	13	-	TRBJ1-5	CASSEGSTQPQHF	TGCGCCAGCAGTGAGGGCAGTACTCAGCCCCAGCATTTT
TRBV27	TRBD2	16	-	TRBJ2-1	CASSPIRSGAYNEQFF	TGTGCCAGCAGCCCAATTCGGAGCGGGGCATACAATGAGCAGTTCTTC
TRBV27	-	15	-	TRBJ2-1	CASSLWRTHDTEQFF	TGTGCCAGCAGTTTATGGAGGACGCACGATACCGAGCAGTTCTTC
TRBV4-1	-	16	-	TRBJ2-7	CASSQGMGRGSYEQYF	TGCGCCAGCAGCCAAGGTATGGGGCGAGGATCCTACGAGCAGTACTTC
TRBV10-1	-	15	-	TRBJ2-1	CASSESMSEVNEQFF	TGCGCCAGCAGTGAATCGATGTCAGAGGTCAATGAGCAGTTCTTC
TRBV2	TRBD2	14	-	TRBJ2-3	CARGTSGRTDTQYF	TGTGCCAGAGGTACTAGCGGGCGCACAGATACGCAGTATTTT
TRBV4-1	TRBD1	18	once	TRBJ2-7	CASSQVEAGGQGLGEQYF	TGCGCCAGCAGCCAAGTCGAGGCGGGCGGACAGGGGTTGGGCGAGCAGTACTTC
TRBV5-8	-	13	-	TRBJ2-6	CATRVTGANVLTF	TGTGCCACCCGGGTGACTGGGGCCAACGTCCTGACTTTC
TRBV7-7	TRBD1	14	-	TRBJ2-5	CASSLVSRGETQYF	TGTGCTAGCAGCTTAGTGAGCAGGGGGGAGACCCAGTACTTC
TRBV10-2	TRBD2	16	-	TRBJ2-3	CASTQIGTISPDTQYF	TGCGCCAGCACCCAAATAGGGACTATATCCCCAGATACGCAGTATTTT
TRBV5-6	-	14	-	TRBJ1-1	CASSPGQMNTEAFF	TGTGCCAGCAGCCCTGGACAGATGAACACTGAAGCTTTCTTT
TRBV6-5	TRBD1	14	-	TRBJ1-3	CASSYRDRGNTIYF	TGTGCCAGCAGTTACCGGGACAGAGGAAACACCATATATTTT
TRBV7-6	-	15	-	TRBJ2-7	CASSRNLILGGQQYF	TGTGCCAGCAGCCGTAACTTGATTCTAGGAGGCCAGCAGTACTTC
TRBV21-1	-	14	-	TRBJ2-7	CASSRLAGGCEQYF	TGTGCCAGCAGCAGACTAGCGGGGGGGTGCGAGCAGTACTTC
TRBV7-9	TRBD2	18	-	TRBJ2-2	CASSLGPGRVPNTGELFF	TGTGCCAGCAGCTTAGGGCCAGGGAGGGTTCCGAACACCGGGGAGCTGTTTTTT
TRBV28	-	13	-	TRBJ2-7	CASNPGQTYEQYF	TGTGCCAGCAACCCCGGACAGACCTACGAGCAGTACTTC
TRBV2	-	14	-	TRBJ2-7	CASSVSRENYEQYF	TGTGCCAGCAGTGTATCACGGGAAAACTACGAGCAGTACTTC
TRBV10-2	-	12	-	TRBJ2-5	CASSESSETQYF	TGCGCCAGCAGTGAGTCCTCAGAGACCCAGTACTTC
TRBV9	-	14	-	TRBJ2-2	CASSVGTSPGELFF	TGTGCCAGCAGCGTAGGAACTAGTCCCGGGGAGCTGTTTTTT
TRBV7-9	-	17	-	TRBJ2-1	CASSFYRTTTGMNEQFF	TGTGCCAGCAGCTTCTACCGAACGACAACAGGGATGAATGAGCAGTTCTTC
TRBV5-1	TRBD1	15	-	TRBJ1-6	CASSQRQGWYSPLHF	TGCGCCAGCAGCCAGAGACAGGGATGGTATTCACCCCTCCACTTT
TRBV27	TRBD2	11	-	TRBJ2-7	CASGSGGQQYF	TGTGCCAGCGGATCGGGGGGTCAGCAGTACTTC
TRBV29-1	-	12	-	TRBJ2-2	CSVEDLVGELFF	TGCAGCGTTGAAGACCTCGTTGGGGAGCTGTTTTTT
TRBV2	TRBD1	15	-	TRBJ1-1	CASSETGDRVVRAFF	TGTGCCAGCAGTGAAACCGGGGACAGGGTTGTAAGAGCTTTCTTT
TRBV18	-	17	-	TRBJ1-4	CASSLGEDSATNEKLFF	TGTGCCAGCTCACTGGGGGAGGACTCAGCAACTAATGAAAAACTGTTTTTT
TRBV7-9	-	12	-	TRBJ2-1	CASSLESRVQFF	TGTGCCAGCAGCTTAGAATCCCGAGTTCAGTTCTTC
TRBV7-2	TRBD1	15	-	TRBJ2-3	CASSRTGISTDTQYF	TGTGCCAGCAGCCGGACAGGGATTAGCACAGATACGCAGTATTTT
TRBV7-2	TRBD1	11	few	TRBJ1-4	CASSARTGLFF	TGTGCCAGCAGCGCCCGGACAGGGTTGTTTTTT
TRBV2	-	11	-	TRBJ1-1	CASRTRTEAFF	TGTGCCAGCAGGACTAGGACAGAAGCTTTCTTT
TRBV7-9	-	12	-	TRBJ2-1	CASSYVLDEQFF	TGTGCCAGCAGCTACGTGCTAGATGAGCAGTTCTTC
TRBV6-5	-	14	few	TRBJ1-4	CASRAAGEGEKLFF	TGTGCCAGTAGGGCAGCGGGGGAAGGAGAAAAACTGTTTTTT
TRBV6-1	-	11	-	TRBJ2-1	CASRQREEQFF	TGTGCCAGCAGGCAACGGGAGGAGCAGTTCTTC
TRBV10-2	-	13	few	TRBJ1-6	CASSTGFNSPLHF	TGCGCCAGCTCAACAGGGTTTAATTCACCCCTCCACTTT
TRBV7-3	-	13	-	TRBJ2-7	CASRETGTGEQYF	TGTGCCAGCAGGGAAACCGGGACTGGAGAGCAGTACTTC
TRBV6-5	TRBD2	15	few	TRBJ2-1	CASRPLAGGPHEQFF	TGTGCCAGCAGACCCCTAGCGGGAGGGCCCCATGAGCAGTTCTTC
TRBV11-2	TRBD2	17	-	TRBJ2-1	CASSPTSGRARGLEQFF	TGTGCCAGCAGCCCCACTAGCGGGAGGGCTCGAGGTCTTGAGCAGTTCTTC
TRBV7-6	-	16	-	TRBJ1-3	CASSASGAPSGNTIYF	TGTGCCAGCAGCGCGTCAGGGGCGCCCTCAGGAAACACCATATATTTT
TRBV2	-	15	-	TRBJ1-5	CASKLTETLNQPQHF	TGTGCCAGCAAACTGACAGAGACGCTCAATCAGCCCCAGCATTTT
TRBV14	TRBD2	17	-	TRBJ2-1	CASSQVSRGSGSNEQFF	TGTGCCAGCAGCCAAGTCTCGCGGGGGTCCGGGTCCAATGAGCAGTTCTTC
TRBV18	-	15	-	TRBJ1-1	CASSPSAGANTEAFF	TGTGCCAGCTCACCGTCTGCCGGAGCGAACACTGAAGCTTTCTTT
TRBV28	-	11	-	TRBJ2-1	CASGSYNEQFF	TGTGCCAGCGGGAGTTACAATGAGCAGTTCTTC
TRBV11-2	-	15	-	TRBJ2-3	CASSFTPQSTDTQYF	TGTGCCAGCAGCTTTACCCCTCAGAGCACAGATACGCAGTATTTT
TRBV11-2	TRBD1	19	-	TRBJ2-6	CASSLRIRGRKAGANVLTF	TGTGCCAGCAGCTTACGAATCAGGGGGCGCAAGGCCGGGGCCAACGTCCTGACTTTC
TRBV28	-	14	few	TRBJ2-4	CASSVRTTKNIQYF	TGTGCCAGCAGTGTGAGGACAACCAAAAACATTCAGTACTTC
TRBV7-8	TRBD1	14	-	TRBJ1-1	CASSSSGGNTEAFF	TGTGCCAGCAGCTCCTCAGGGGGGAACACTGAAGCTTTCTTT
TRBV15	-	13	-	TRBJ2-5	CATSRDPEETQYF	TGTGCCACCAGCAGAGACCCAGAAGAGACCCAGTACTTC
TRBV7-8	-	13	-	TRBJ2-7	CASSRSPTGEQYF	TGTGCCAGCAGCCGGAGCCCCACGGGGGAGCAGTACTTC
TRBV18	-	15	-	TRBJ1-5	CASSPSGAGVQPQHF	TGTGCCAGCTCACCAAGTGGGGCAGGGGTCCAGCCCCAGCATTTT
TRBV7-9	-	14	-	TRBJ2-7	CASETGDGFYEQYF	TGTGCCAGCGAGACAGGCGACGGATTCTACGAGCAGTACTTC